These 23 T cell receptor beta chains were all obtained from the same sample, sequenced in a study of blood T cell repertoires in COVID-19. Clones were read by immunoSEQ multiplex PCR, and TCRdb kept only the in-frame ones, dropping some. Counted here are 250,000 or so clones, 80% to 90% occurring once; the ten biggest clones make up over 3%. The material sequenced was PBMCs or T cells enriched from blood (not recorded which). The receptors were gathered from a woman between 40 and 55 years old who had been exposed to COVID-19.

The CDR3 region has the DNA TGTGCCAGCTCGGTTAACTATGGCTACACCTTC. Its translation: CASSVNYGYTF. The chain employs TRBV28 and TRBJ1-2; D ambiguous. CDR1 is MDHEN and CDR2 is SYDVKM in the germline V gene. This CDR3 has 11 amino acids. Trimming pared 8 bases from V and 1 base from J, leaving 5 bases between.

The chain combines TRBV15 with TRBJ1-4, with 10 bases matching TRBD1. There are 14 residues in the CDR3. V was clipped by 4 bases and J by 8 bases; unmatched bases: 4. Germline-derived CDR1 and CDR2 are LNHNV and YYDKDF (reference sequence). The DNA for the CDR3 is TGTGCCACCAGCAAGGACAGGGGGGAAGAAAAACTGTTTTTT. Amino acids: CATSKDRGEEKLFF.

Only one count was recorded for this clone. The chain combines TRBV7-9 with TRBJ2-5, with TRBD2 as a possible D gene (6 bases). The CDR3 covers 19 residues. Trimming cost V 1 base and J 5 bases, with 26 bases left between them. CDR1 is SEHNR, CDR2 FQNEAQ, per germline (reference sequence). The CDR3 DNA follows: TGTGCCAGCAGCTTAGTTTCTCGGGGGAACGCGAGAGTGGGCGAGACCCAGTACTTC. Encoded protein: CASSLVSRGNARVGETQYF.

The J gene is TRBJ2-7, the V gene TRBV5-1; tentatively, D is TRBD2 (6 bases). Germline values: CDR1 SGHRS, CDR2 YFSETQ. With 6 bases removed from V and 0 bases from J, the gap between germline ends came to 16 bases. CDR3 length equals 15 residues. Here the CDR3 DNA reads TGCGCCAGCAACACTGGCGGCGGGACCTCCTACGAGCAGTACTTC. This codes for CASNTGGGTSYEQYF.

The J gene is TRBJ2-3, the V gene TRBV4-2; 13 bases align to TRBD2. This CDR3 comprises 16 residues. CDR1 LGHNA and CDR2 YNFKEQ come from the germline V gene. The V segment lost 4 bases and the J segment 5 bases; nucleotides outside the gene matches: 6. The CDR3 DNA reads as TGTGCCAGCAGCCGCCGGACTAGCGGGAGTGGAGATACGCAGTATTTT. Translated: CASSRRTSGSGDTQYF.

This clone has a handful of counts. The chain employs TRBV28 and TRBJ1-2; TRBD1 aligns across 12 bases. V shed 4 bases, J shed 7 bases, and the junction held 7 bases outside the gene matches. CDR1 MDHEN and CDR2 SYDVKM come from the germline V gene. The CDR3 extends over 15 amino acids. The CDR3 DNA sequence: TGTGCCAGCAGTTCCGGGGACAGGGGGCTTGGTGGCTACACCTTC. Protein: CASSSGDRGLGGYTF.

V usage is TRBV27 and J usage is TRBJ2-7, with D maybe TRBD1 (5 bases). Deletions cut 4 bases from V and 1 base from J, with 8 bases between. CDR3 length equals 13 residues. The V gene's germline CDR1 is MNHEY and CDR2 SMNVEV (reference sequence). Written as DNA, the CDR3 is TGTGCCAGCAGTTACAAGGGGTCCTACGAGCAGTACTTC. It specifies CASSYKGSYEQYF.

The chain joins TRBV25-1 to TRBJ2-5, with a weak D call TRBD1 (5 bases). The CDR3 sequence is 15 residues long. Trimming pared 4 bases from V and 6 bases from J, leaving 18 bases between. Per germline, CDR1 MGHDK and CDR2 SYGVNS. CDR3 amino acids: CASSGGKGRLKTQYF. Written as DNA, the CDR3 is TGTGCCAGCAGTGGGGGAAAGGGGCGATTGAAGACCCAGTACTTC. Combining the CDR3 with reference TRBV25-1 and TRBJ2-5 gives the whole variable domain EADIYQTPRYLVIGTGKKITLECSQTMGHDKMYWYQQDPGMELHLIHYSYGVNSTEKGDLSSESTVSRIRTEHFPLTLESARPSHTSQYLCASSGGKGRLKTQYFGPGTRLLVL.

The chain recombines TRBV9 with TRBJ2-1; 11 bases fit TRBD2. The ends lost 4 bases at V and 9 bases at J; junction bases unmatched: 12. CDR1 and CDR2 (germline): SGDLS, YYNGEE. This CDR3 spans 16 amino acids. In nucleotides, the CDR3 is TGTGCCAGCAGCCCTCCGGCTAGCGGGGGGTTGGGTGAGCAGTTCTTC. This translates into CASSPPASGGLGEQFF. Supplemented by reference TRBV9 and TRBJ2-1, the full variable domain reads DSGVTQTPKHLITATGQRVTLRCSPRSGDLSVYWYQQSLDQGLQFLIQYYNGEERAKGNILERFSAQQFPDLHSELNLSSLELGDSALYFCASSPPASGGLGEQFFGPGTRLTVL.

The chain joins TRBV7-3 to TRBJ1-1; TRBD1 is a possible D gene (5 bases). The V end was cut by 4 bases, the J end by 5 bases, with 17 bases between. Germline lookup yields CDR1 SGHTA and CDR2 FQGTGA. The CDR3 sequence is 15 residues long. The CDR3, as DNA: TGTGCCAGCAGCTCAGGTGGCGGGGGTAGTACTGAAGCTTTCTTT. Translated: CASSSGGGGSTEAFF.

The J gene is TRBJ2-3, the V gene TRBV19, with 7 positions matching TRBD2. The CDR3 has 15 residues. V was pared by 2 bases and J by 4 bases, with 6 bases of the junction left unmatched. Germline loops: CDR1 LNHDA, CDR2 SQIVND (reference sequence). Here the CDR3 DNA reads TGTGCCAGTAGTATACTTGGGACTACGGCAGATACGCAGTATTTT. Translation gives CASSILGTTADTQYF.

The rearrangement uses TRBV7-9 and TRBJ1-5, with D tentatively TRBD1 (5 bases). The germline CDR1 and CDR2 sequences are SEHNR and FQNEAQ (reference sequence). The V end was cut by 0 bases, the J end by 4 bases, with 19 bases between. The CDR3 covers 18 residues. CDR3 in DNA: TGTGCCAGCAGCTTAGCGGGCAGATCGGGGGGTTTTAATCAGCCCCAGCATTTT. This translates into CASSLAGRSGGFNQPQHF.

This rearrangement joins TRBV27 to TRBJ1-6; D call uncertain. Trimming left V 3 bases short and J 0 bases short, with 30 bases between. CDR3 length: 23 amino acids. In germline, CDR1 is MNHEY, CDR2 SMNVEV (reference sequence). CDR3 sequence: CASSLSGPRGPLFPSSYNSPLHF. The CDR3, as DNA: TGTGCCAGCAGTTTGAGCGGGCCGCGCGGTCCCCTCTTCCCCAGCTCCTATAATTCACCCCTCCACTTT.

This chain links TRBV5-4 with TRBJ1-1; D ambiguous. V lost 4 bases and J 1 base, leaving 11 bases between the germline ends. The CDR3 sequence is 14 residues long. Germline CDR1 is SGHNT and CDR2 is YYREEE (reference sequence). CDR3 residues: CASSLGSGNTEAFF. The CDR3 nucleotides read TGTGCCAGCAGCCTGGGATCCGGGAACACTGAAGCTTTCTTT.

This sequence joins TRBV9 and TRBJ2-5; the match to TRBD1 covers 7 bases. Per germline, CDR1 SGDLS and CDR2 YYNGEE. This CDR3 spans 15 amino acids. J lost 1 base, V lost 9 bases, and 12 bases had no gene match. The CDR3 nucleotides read TGTGCCACCACCCGGACAGGAGACTTCCAAGAGACCCAGTACTTC. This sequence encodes CATTRTGDFQETQYF. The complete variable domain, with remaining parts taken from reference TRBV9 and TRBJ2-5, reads DSGVTQTPKHLITATGQRVTLRCSPRSGDLSVYWYQQSLDQGLQFLIQYYNGEERAKGNILERFSAQQFPDLHSELNLSSLELGDSALYFCATTRTGDFQETQYFGPGTRLLVL.

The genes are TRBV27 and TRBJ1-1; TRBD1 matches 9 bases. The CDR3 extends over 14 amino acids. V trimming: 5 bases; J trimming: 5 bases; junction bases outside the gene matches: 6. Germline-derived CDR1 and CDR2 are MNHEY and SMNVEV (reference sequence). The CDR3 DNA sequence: TGTGCCAGCAGTACCGGGACAGGGAAAACTGAAGCTTTCTTT. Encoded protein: CASSTGTGKTEAFF.

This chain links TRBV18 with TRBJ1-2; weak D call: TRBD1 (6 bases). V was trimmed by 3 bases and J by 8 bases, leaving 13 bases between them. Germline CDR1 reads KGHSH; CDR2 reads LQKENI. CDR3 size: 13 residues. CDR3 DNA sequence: TGTGCCAGCTCACCGTGGGCAGGGGTCGGCTACACCTTC. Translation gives CASSPWAGVGYTF.

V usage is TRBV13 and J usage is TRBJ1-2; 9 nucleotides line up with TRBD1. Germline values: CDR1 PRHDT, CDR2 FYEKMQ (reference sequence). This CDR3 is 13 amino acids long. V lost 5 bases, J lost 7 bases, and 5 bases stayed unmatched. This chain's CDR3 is CASSPQGAIGYTF. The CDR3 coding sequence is TGTGCCAGCAGCCCACAGGGGGCGATTGGCTACACCTTC.

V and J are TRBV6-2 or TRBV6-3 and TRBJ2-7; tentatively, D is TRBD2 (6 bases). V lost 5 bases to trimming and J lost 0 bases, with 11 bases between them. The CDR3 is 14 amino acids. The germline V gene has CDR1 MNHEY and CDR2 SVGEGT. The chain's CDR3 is CASSQRAVSYEQYF. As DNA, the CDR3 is TGTGCCAGCAGTCAGCGGGCAGTCTCCTACGAGCAGTACTTC.

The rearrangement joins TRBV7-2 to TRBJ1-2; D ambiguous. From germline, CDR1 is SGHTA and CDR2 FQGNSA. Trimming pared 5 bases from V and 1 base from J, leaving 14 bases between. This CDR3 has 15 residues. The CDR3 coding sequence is TGTGCCAGCAGCCTTGGGTGGAGTAATAACTATGGCTACACCTTC. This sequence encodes CASSLGWSNNYGYTF.

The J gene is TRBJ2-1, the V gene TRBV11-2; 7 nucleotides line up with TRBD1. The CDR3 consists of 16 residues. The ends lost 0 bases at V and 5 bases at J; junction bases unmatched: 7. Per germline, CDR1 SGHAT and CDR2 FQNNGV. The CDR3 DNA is TGTGCCAGCAGCTTAGATCGGGACAGCACTCACAATGAGCAGTTCTTC. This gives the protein CASSLDRDSTHNEQFF. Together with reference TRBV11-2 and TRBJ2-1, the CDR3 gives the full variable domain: EAGVAQSPRYKIIEKRQSVAFWCNPISGHATLYWYQQILGQGPKLLIQFQNNGVVDDSQLPKDRFSAERLKGVDSTLKIQPAKLEDSAVYLCASSLDRDSTHNEQFFGPGTRLTVL.

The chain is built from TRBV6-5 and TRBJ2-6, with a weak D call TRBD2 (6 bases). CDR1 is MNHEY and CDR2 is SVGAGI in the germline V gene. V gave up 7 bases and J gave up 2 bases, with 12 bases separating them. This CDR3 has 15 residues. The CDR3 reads CASTNAGTGANVLTF. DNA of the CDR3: TGTGCCAGCACCAATGCGGGGACTGGGGCCAACGTCCTGACTTTC.

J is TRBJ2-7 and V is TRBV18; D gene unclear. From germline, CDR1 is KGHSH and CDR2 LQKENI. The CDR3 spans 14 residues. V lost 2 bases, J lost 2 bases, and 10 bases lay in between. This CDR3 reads CASSPRSLTYEQYF. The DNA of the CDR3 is TGTGCCAGCTCACCAAGGAGTTTAACCTACGAGCAGTACTTC.